This is a list of T cell receptor beta chains from one sample in a study of Ad26.COV2.S vaccination and SARS-CoV-2 variants. Produced via immunoSEQ multiplex PCR; TCRdb's table is partial and in-frame only. The sample records some 480,000 clones, around 90% being singletons. The sequences come from peripheral blood, collected in a trial of Ad26.COV2.S vaccine versus placebo. The receptor set was obtained from a person aged 18-65 years who received the Ad26.COV2.S COVID-19 vaccine or a placebo. The conserved cysteine and the conserved F or W are not part of the CDR3 here.

v_call	j_call	cdr3_aa
TRBV30	TRBJ1-2	ACPFTPREGGYT
TRBV6-1	TRBJ2-1	ASSEARSGGEQF
TRBV7-6	TRBJ2-5	ASSLAASGRETQY
TRBV29-1	TRBJ2-7	SVEQGRGVGDEQY
TRBV5-1	TRBJ2-2	ASSLDRSANTGELF
TRBV5-4	TRBJ1-2	ASTLDPHYGYT
TRBV5-6	TRBJ2-5	ASTIDSGETQY
TRBV6-5	TRBJ2-1	ASSPLAGGYNEQF
TRBV19	TRBJ2-7	ASSMFVAYEQY
TRBV6-6	TRBJ2-7	ASMVSYEQY
TRBV7-2	TRBJ2-1	ASRGGVAGASGQF
TRBV5-4	TRBJ2-2	ASSLVGLAENTGELF
TRBV5-4	TRBJ1-2	ASSLGGQEDYGYT